The present T cell receptor (beta chain) was sequenced within a study of prognosis after radiotherapy for stage I lung cancer. For the study at large: The enrollment of patients with stage I non-small cell lung cancer occurred between April 2018 and January 2019.

It was by two-round multiplex PCR that TCR beta CDR3 was amplified from genomic DNA. During first-round PCR, primers specific to each TRBV and TRBJ gene were used. TCRdb redid the calling of the multiplex PCR reads with MiXCR, one entry per CDR3 protein. Of tens of thousands of distinct CDR3 sequences in the sample, about 43% were seen once. In this sample, this clonotype is medium-sized. Losses at the gene ends were 4 bases for V and 5 bases for J; bases not matched to a gene: 10. Germline CDR1 and CDR2: MNHEY and SVGAGI. CDR3 length equals 15 residues. This chain joins TRBV6-5 and TRBJ2-7, with 8 bases matching TRBD1. This clonotype originated in a donor over 45 with non-small cell lung cancer. Material: PBMCs, obtained before or after stereotactic body radiation therapy (not recorded which). The DNA for the CDR3 is TGTGCCAGCAGTTTTGAGAGGACAGGGCACCACGAGCAGTACTTC. It codes for CASSFERTGHHEQYF.